This is a list of T cell receptor beta chains from one sample in a study of T cells after posttransplantation cyclophosphamide. The assay was immunoSEQ multiplex PCR, and TCRdb's table has in-frame clones only and misses some. Altogether 5,000 to 6,000 clones are present, approximately 71% being singletons, with the ten largest covering 34%. Sequencing used PBMCs, obtained after allogeneic stem cell transplant with posttransplant cyclophosphamide. These receptors were taken from a male patient aged 60 to 75 who received an allogeneic stem cell transplant from an unrelated donor, was CMV-positive, and had no GVHD. These T cells may partly come from the graft donor. The CDR3 runs from the conserved cysteine through the conserved F or W. A D gene is named only where the DNA matches it firmly. Expanded clones are given a class, and other clones once, few, many or no size at all.

v_call: TRBV27
clone_size: -
j_call: TRBJ2-5
d_call: TRBD2
cdr3_nt: TGTGCCAGTAGAACTAGCGGGGGACGTTCCCAGTACTTC
cdr3_aa: CASRTSGGRSQYF

v_call: TRBV29-1
clone_size: few
j_call: TRBJ2-7
d_call: TRBD1
cdr3_nt: TGCAGCGTGGAAAAAACAGGGGACGAGCAGTACTTC
cdr3_aa: CSVEKTGDEQYF

v_call: TRBV11-2
clone_size: -
j_call: TRBJ2-1
d_call: TRBD1
cdr3_nt: TGTGCCAGCAGCTTAGGCCCGGGACAGGGGCTATATGAGCAGTTCTTC
cdr3_aa: CASSLGPGQGLYEQFF

v_call: TRBV2
clone_size: -
j_call: TRBJ2-7
d_call: -
cdr3_nt: TGTGCCAGCAGGGGCGCCAGCTACGAGCAGTACTTC
cdr3_aa: CASRGASYEQYF

v_call: TRBV10-3
clone_size: -
j_call: TRBJ2-7
d_call: TRBD2
cdr3_nt: TGTGCCATGCCCGGCGCTCCAGCGGGAGGCCACGAGCAGTACTTC
cdr3_aa: CAMPGAPAGGHEQYF

v_call: TRBV29-1
clone_size: -
j_call: TRBJ1-5
d_call: -
cdr3_nt: TGCAGCGTTGTGGAGAGTCTCAATCAGCCCCGGCATTTT
cdr3_aa: CSVVESLNQPRHF

v_call: TRBV6-5
clone_size: -
j_call: TRBJ1-2
d_call: -
cdr3_nt: TGTGCCAGCATGGATGACAAGGCATATGGCTACACCTTC
cdr3_aa: CASMDDKAYGYTF

v_call: TRBV7-8
clone_size: few
j_call: TRBJ1-3
d_call: -
cdr3_nt: TGTGCCAGCAGCACCAGTGGAAACACCATATATTTT
cdr3_aa: CASSTSGNTIYF

v_call: TRBV7-8
clone_size: -
j_call: TRBJ1-6
d_call: TRBD1
cdr3_nt: TGTGCCAGCAGCATGGACAGGGTTGGATCACCCCTCCACTTT
cdr3_aa: CASSMDRVGSPLHF

v_call: TRBV5-6
clone_size: -
j_call: TRBJ2-3
d_call: -
cdr3_nt: TGTGCCAGCAGCTTGAGGGGAGGTTCAGATACGCAGTATTTT
cdr3_aa: CASSLRGGSDTQYF

v_call: TRBV2
clone_size: -
j_call: TRBJ2-3
d_call: -
cdr3_nt: TGTGCCAGCAGTTACCAGCGGGCTAGCACAGATACGCAGTATTTT
cdr3_aa: CASSYQRASTDTQYF

v_call: TRBV27
clone_size: medium-sized
j_call: TRBJ2-7
d_call: TRBD1
cdr3_nt: TGTGCCAGCAGTCGGGACAGGAATTCCTACGAGCAGTACTTC
cdr3_aa: CASSRDRNSYEQYF

v_call: TRBV28
clone_size: -
j_call: TRBJ2-7
d_call: -
cdr3_nt: TGTGCCAGCCGGGTACAGGGCTACGAGCAGTACTTC
cdr3_aa: CASRVQGYEQYF

v_call: TRBV6-1
clone_size: -
j_call: TRBJ1-5
d_call: -
cdr3_nt: TGTGCCAGCAGTGACCCGACAGCTCAGCCCCAGCATTTT
cdr3_aa: CASSDPTAQPQHF

v_call: TRBV5-1
clone_size: -
j_call: TRBJ2-7
d_call: TRBD1
cdr3_nt: TGCGCCAGCAGCTTGGACAGGGGGCCCTACGAGCAGTACTTC
cdr3_aa: CASSLDRGPYEQYF

v_call: TRBV6-1
clone_size: -
j_call: TRBJ1-1
d_call: -
cdr3_nt: TGTGCCAGCAGTGGAAGGGGGGGGAACACTGAAGCTTTCTTT
cdr3_aa: CASSGRGGNTEAFF

v_call: TRBV7-9
clone_size: -
j_call: TRBJ2-3
d_call: -
cdr3_nt: TGTGCCAGCAGCCTACCCCGTTTAGATACGCAGTATTTT
cdr3_aa: CASSLPRLDTQYF

v_call: TRBV30
clone_size: -
j_call: TRBJ1-4
d_call: TRBD1
cdr3_nt: TGTGCCTGGAGCAAAACCGGGACAGGGGAGCCAACTAATGAAAAACTGTTTTTT
cdr3_aa: CAWSKTGTGEPTNEKLFF

v_call: TRBV7-9
clone_size: -
j_call: TRBJ1-5
d_call: -
cdr3_nt: TGTGCCAGCAGCTTCGGGGGGAATCAGCCCCAGCATTTT
cdr3_aa: CASSFGGNQPQHF

v_call: TRBV9
clone_size: -
j_call: TRBJ2-2
d_call: TRBD1
cdr3_nt: TGTGCCAGCAGCGCCCGGGACAGGGCATCACCCGGGGAGCTGTTTTTT
cdr3_aa: CASSARDRASPGELFF

v_call: TRBV2
clone_size: -
j_call: TRBJ2-5
d_call: TRBD2
cdr3_nt: TGTGCCAGCAGAGCGGGAGGGCCGGGGGAGACCCAGTACTTC
cdr3_aa: CASRAGGPGETQYF

v_call: TRBV5-1
clone_size: -
j_call: TRBJ2-1
d_call: TRBD1
cdr3_nt: TGCGCCAGCAGCTTGGGCGGGACAGGGGAATACAATGAGCAGTTCTTC
cdr3_aa: CASSLGGTGEYNEQFF

v_call: TRBV7-9
clone_size: -
j_call: TRBJ2-7
d_call: -
cdr3_nt: TGTGCCAGCAGCTTAGCCGGGACCGGGGGATCCGAGCAGTACTTC
cdr3_aa: CASSLAGTGGSEQYF

v_call: TRBV5-8
clone_size: -
j_call: TRBJ2-1
d_call: TRBD2
cdr3_nt: TGTGCCAGCAGCTTGGAGAGACTAGCGGGAGACAATGAGCAGTTCTTC
cdr3_aa: CASSLERLAGDNEQFF

v_call: TRBV4-1
clone_size: -
j_call: TRBJ2-5
d_call: -
cdr3_nt: TGCGCCAGCAGCCTCACAGGGTTCCAAGAGACCCAGTACTTC
cdr3_aa: CASSLTGFQETQYF

v_call: TRBV7-2
clone_size: -
j_call: TRBJ2-1
d_call: TRBD2
cdr3_nt: TGTGCCAGCAGCTTGCAAGCGGGAGTAGGGGAGCAGTTCTTC
cdr3_aa: CASSLQAGVGEQFF

v_call: TRBV6-5
clone_size: -
j_call: TRBJ2-4
d_call: -
cdr3_nt: TGTGCCAGCAGTTACGACAGACTAAACATTCAGTACTTC
cdr3_aa: CASSYDRLNIQYF